This is a list of T cell receptor beta chains from one sample in a study of T cell responses to AZD1222 COVID-19 vaccine. Produced via immunoSEQ multiplex PCR; TCRdb's table is partial and in-frame only. The sample holds 70,000 to 95,000 clones, about 92% seen once. The sequencing used peripheral blood, collected on day 0 of AZD1222 vaccination. These receptors were taken from an adult in good health. Each CDR3 is given with its conserved first and last residue. The order of the fields is V gene, J gene, clone size, D gene, CDR3 DNA, CDR3 protein. The D gene is left open where the match is weak. Expanded clones are given a class, and other clones once, few, many or no size at all.

>TRBV5-6|TRBJ1-1|few|NA
TGTGCCAGCAGCTTATGGTTGAACACTGAAGCTTTCTTT
CASSLWLNTEAFF
>TRBV4-1|TRBJ2-7|NA|NA
TGCGCCAGCAGCCAAGTTTTACAGGGCTACGAGCAGTACTTC
CASSQVLQGYEQYF
>TRBV5-5|TRBJ1-2|once|TRBD1
TGTGCCAGCAGCCTAGATCCGGGACAGGGATCTATCTATGGCTACACCTTC
CASSLDPGQGSIYGYTF
>TRBV24-1|TRBJ2-6|NA|TRBD1
TGTGCCACCAGTGATGGGACAGGGACTCCTGGGGCCAACGTCCTGACTTTC
CATSDGTGTPGANVLTF
>TRBV30|TRBJ1-5|NA|TRBD1
TGTGCCTGGAGTAAGGACAGGTTTGGTATTAGCAATCAGCCCCAGCATTTT
CAWSKDRFGISNQPQHF
>TRBV12-2|TRBJ1-2|NA|NA
TGTGCAAGTCGCTTTAGATGCAGGGAGGACTATGGCTACACCTTC
CASRFRCREDYGYTF
>TRBV7-2|TRBJ2-1|NA|TRBD2
TGTGCCAGCACGAGGGCTAGCGGGAGGAATGAGCAGTTCTTC
CASTRASGRNEQFF
>TRBV4-1|TRBJ2-7|NA|NA
TGCGCCAGCAGCCAAGCTGCTACGGGTCCCTACGAGCAGTACTTC
CASSQAATGPYEQYF
>TRBV5-1|TRBJ2-5|NA|TRBD1
TGCGCCAGCAGCGCAGGGGGTCCAGAGACCCAGTACTTC
CASSAGGPETQYF
>TRBV10-3|TRBJ2-7|NA|NA
TGTGCCATCAGTGATCCCTACTCCTACGAGCAGTACTTC
CAISDPYSYEQYF
>TRBV30|TRBJ2-2|NA|NA
TGTGCCTGGAGACGGGGCAACGGGGAGCTGTTTTTT
CAWRRGNGELFF
>TRBV19|TRBJ1-5|NA|NA
TGTGCCAGTAGTCCGCCGGGGGGTCACCAGCCCCAGCATTTT
CASSPPGGHQPQHF
>TRBV12-3/TRBV12-4|TRBJ1-1|NA|NA
TGTGCCAGCAGTCCCACAGGAAACACTGAAGCTTTCTTT
CASSPTGNTEAFF
>TRBV30|TRBJ1-6|NA|NA
TGTGCCTGGAGCGCGGGGGGGACCCCTTATTCACCCCTCCACTTT
CAWSAGGTPYSPLHF
>TRBV5-6|TRBJ2-5|NA|NA
TGTGCCAGCAGCTCGTTGGGGGGCCAAGAGACCCAGTACTTC
CASSSLGGQETQYF
>TRBV7-3|TRBJ1-1|once|NA
TGTGCCAGCAGCTTAACCTGGACTGAAGCTTTCTTT
CASSLTWTEAFF
>TRBV7-9|TRBJ2-5|few|NA
TGTGCCAGCAGCTTAAGCGAGACCCAGTACTTC
CASSLSETQYF
>TRBV30|TRBJ1-3|NA|NA
TGTGCCTGGAGTGGAATGTCTGGAAACACCATATATTTT
CAWSGMSGNTIYF
>TRBV28|TRBJ1-6|NA|TRBD1
TGTGCCAGCAGCCAAGGGGACAGGGGGCGGTCACCCCTCCACTTT
CASSQGDRGRSPLHF
>TRBV5-6|TRBJ1-1|NA|NA
TGTGCCAGCAGCTTTTCATTGACGCGGGATACTGAAGCTTTCTTT
CASSFSLTRDTEAFF